These 5 T cell receptor beta chains were all obtained from the same sample, sequenced in a study of blood T cell repertoires in COVID-19. TCRdb's table, derived via immunoSEQ multiplex PCR, lists solely in-frame clones and lacks some. The sample records about 240,000 clones, 87% being singletons. The specimen sequenced was peripheral blood. The receptors shown here come from a man in his sixties who had recovered from COVID-19.

In its sample, this clone was seen a few times. The genes are TRBV9 and TRBJ2-2; D may be TRBD2 (5 bases). The germline CDR1 and CDR2 sequences are SGDLS and YYNGEE. Trimming shortened V by 4 bases and J by 2 bases, and 18 bases separated the two germline ends. This CDR3 has 17 amino acids. The CDR3, as DNA: TGTGCCAGCAGCCCCCGCTCCACAGCGGTCAACACCGGGGAGCTGTTTTTT. This gives the protein CASSPRSTAVNTGELFF.

This clone came up once. The chain has TRBV23-1 and TRBJ2-3, with a weak D call TRBD2 (6 bases). TRBV23-1 has ORF status, its function being uncertain. The CDR3 is made up of 17 amino acids. V lost 3 bases and J lost 4, with 20 bases in between. The chain's CDR3 is CASSQPEGQGRPDTQYF. The CDR3 DNA follows: TGCGCCAGCAGTCAGCCGGAGGGGCAGGGTCGTCCAGATACGCAGTATTTT.

This clone was seen a single time. This rearrangement joins TRBV5-1 to TRBJ1-2; D ambiguous. The CDR3 sequence is 15 residues long. Trimming pared 2 bases from V and 0 bases from J, leaving 11 bases between. From germline, CDR1 is SGHRS and CDR2 YFSETQ. This CDR3 is CASSLSTVTNYGYTF. The CDR3 coding sequence is TGCGCCAGCAGCTTATCAACGGTGACTAACTATGGCTACACCTTC.

V is TRBV28 and J is TRBJ1-6; TRBD1 is a possible D gene (6 bases). The germline CDR1 and CDR2 sequences are MDHEN and SYDVKM. The V and J ends lost 6 bases and 8 bases respectively, with 17 bases between them. CDR3 length: 15 residues. This CDR3 reads CASRHQTHRDSPLHF. The CDR3 DNA reads as TGTGCCAGCAGACACCAGACTCACAGGGATTCACCCCTCCACTTT.

This clone was seen repeatedly, ten times or more. The chain combines TRBV12-5 with TRBJ2-1, with TRBD2 matching over 9 bases. In germline, CDR1 is LGHNT, CDR2 FRNRAP. This CDR3 region has 18 residues. After removal of 3 bases from V and 0 bases from J, the junction contained 9 bases not matched to a gene. CDR3 protein: CASGFDSGGFSSYNEQFF. The CDR3, as DNA: TGTGCTAGTGGTTTCGATAGCGGGGGTTTTAGCTCCTACAATGAGCAGTTCTTC.